One and the same sample provided the 28 T cell receptor beta chains below, sequenced in a study of T-cell memory formation after mild COVID-19. A single record per CDR3 protein comes from TCRdb applying MiXCR to the 5' RACE reads. The table shows 200,000 to 250,000 distinct CDR3 sequences, with over 9% occurring only once. The sample was PBMCs or a T cell subset sorted from them (not recorded which). These receptors were obtained from a man in his late teens or twenties who had mild COVID-19 (a few samples of this study predate the infection). Cell type and time point are not known.

The chain has TRBV7-9 and TRBJ2-2, with D tentatively TRBD2 (5 bases). Germline CDR1 and CDR2: SEHNR and FQNEAQ (reference sequence). The CDR3 is 15 amino acids. The ends were cut back, 8 bases at V and 4 bases at J, with 17 bases in the middle. For the CDR3, the DNA is TGTGCCAGCCGTGGCCAAGGGCGGGTCACCGGGGAGCTGTTTTTT. The encoded protein is CASRGQGRVTGELFF.

This clonotype came up many times. The CDR3 DNA reads TGTGCCAGCAGTGAGATTGGCCCAAATCAGCCCCAGCATTTT. It translates to CASSEIGPNQPQHF. The chain combines TRBV6-1 with TRBJ1-5; no firm D call. The V end was cut by 3 bases, the J end by 4 bases, with 10 bases between. In germline, CDR1 is MNHNS, CDR2 SASEGT. The CDR3 covers 14 residues.

In this sample, this clonotype turned up a few times. The chain has TRBV6-5 and TRBJ2-7; D is perhaps TRBD2 (6 bases). Germline V gene lookup returns CDR1 MNHEY and CDR2 SVGAGI. There are 14 residues in the CDR3. Deletions cut 6 bases from V and 4 bases from J, with 16 bases between. Here the CDR3 reads CASRTYGSAYEQYF. Written as DNA, the CDR3 is TGTGCCAGCAGGACATACGGGAGTGCGTACGAGCAGTACTTC.

The chain couples TRBV13 to TRBJ1-2; D is perhaps TRBD1 (6 bases). Germline lookup yields CDR1 PRHDT and CDR2 FYEKMQ (reference sequence). CDR3 length equals 15 residues. Trimming removed 2 bases from V and 4 bases from J, with 14 bases in between. The CDR3 bases are TGTGCCAGCAGCTTACCGGGGACGGGGGCCTATGGCTACACCTTC. It is translated as CASSLPGTGAYGYTF.

V gene TRBV5-1 combines with J gene TRBJ2-5; D tentatively fits TRBD1 or TRBD2 (5 bases each). The CDR3 runs to 15 residues. V lost 2 bases, J lost 3 bases, and 14 bases lay in between. Germline V gene data show CDR1 as SGHRS and CDR2 as YFSETQ. Here the CDR3 reads CASSFIPGPEETQYF. The DNA of the CDR3 is TGCGCCAGCAGCTTCATTCCGGGGCCGGAAGAGACCCAGTACTTC.

As concerns this clonotype: The junction shows a germline mismatch at one end, possibly a read error. The rearrangement uses TRBV4-2 and TRBJ1-6; D gene unclear. This CDR3 comprises 13 residues. The germline CDR1 and CDR2 sequences are LGHNA and YNFKEQ. The CDR3 loop is CASSQASGLVVGF. The CDR3 DNA follows: TGTGCCAGCAGCCAAGCATCGGGCCTCGTCGTCGGATTT.

A few counts support this clonotype. V and J are TRBV28 and TRBJ2-3, with D maybe TRBD2 (6 bases). The V and J ends lost 2 bases and 2 bases respectively, with 14 bases between them. Germline-derived CDR1 and CDR2 are MDHEN and SYDVKM. CDR3 length: 16 residues. Here the CDR3 DNA reads TGTGCCAGCAGTTTAGGAGGCGCGGGGAACACAGATACGCAGTATTTT. Its translation: CASSLGGAGNTDTQYF.

This clonotype was detected only a few times. V is TRBV4-3 and J is TRBJ1-2, with D perhaps TRBD1 (5 bases). The CDR3 is 17 residues long. V lost 4 bases to trimming and J lost 0 bases, with 18 bases between them. Per germline, CDR1 LGHNA and CDR2 YSLEER. Here the CDR3 DNA reads TGCGCCAGCAGCCCCAGGGCCCGCGGGACGCCTAACTATGGCTACACCTTC. Its translation is CASSPRARGTPNYGYTF.

There are a few counts of this clonotype. V and J are TRBV20-1 and TRBJ2-3; 13 nucleotides match TRBD2. This CDR3 region has 16 residues. In germline, CDR1 is DFQATT, CDR2 SNEGSKA (reference sequence). The ends lost 6 bases at V and 2 bases at J; junction bases unmatched: 8. CDR3: CSAETGTSGVTDTQYF. DNA of the CDR3: TGCAGTGCAGAGACCGGGACTAGCGGGGTCACAGATACGCAGTATTTT.

This clonotype was picked up a small number of times. This chain links TRBV6-5 with TRBJ1-6; no definite D call. Germline assignment: CDR1 MNHEY and CDR2 SVGAGI. The CDR3 extends over 14 amino acids. The V gene lost 6 bases and the J gene lost 6 bases, with 12 bases spanning the gap. DNA of the CDR3: TGTGCCAGCAGGCCGGACGGAGCTAATTCACCCCTCCACTTT. Its translation is CASRPDGANSPLHF.

This clonotype was seen many times. The genes are TRBV7-2 and TRBJ2-7; TRBD2 agrees at 7 bases. V gave up 2 bases and J gave up 3 bases; unmatched junction bases: 4. The germline V gene encodes CDR1 SGHTA and CDR2 FQGNSA. The CDR3 spans 14 residues. The CDR3 loop reads CASSLRGGGYEQYF. In nucleotides, the CDR3 is TGTGCCAGCAGCTTAAGAGGCGGGGGCTACGAGCAGTACTTC.

The table lists this clonotype with a few counts. The V and J genes are TRBV25-1 and TRBJ2-2; D gene uncertain. Trimming removed 3 bases at V and 7 bases at J, with 9 bases between. Germline-derived CDR1 and CDR2 are MGHDK and SYGVNS. CDR3 length equals 13 residues. CDR3 sequence (DNA): TGTGCCAGCAGTGATAGGGTGAACGGGGAGCTGTTTTTT. This gives the protein CASSDRVNGELFF.

This clonotype was observed a few times. The chain has TRBV20-1 and TRBJ2-2; D unresolved. Germline CDR1 reads DFQATT; CDR2 reads SNEGSKA (reference sequence). V was trimmed by 5 bases and J by 5 bases, leaving 9 bases between them. CDR3 size: 12 residues. The CDR3 sequence is CSAPDKTGELFF. As DNA, the CDR3 is TGCAGTGCTCCCGACAAGACCGGGGAGCTGTTTTTT.

J is TRBJ2-2 and V is TRBV11-2; 9 positions agree with TRBD1. CDR1 SGHAT and CDR2 FQNNGV come from the germline V gene. CDR3 size: 15 residues. The junction had 6 bases not matched to a gene; V was cut back by 3 bases and J by 7 bases. CDR3 sequence reads: CASSFNRGRSGELFF. In DNA, the CDR3 is TGTGCCAGCAGCTTCAACAGGGGGCGAAGCGGGGAGCTGTTTTTT.

With respect to this clonotype: Compared with germline, one end of the junction differs, possibly owing to a read error. J is TRBJ2-5 and V is TRBV7-7; 11 bases line up with TRBD2. This CDR3 has 16 residues. Germline CDR1 SSHAT, CDR2 FNYEAQ (reference sequence). CDR3 DNA sequence: TGTGCTAGCAGCTCTTCCACTAGCGGGGGACACGAGACCCAGTACTTC. This encodes CASSSSTSGGHETQYF.

The genes are TRBV12-3 or TRBV12-4 and TRBJ2-7, with D tentatively TRBD1 (6 bases). The ends were cut back, 3 bases at V and 7 bases at J, with 13 bases in the middle. CDR3 size: 13 residues. The CDR3 DNA reads as TGTGCCAGCAGTTTTCATGGGGACATAGAGCAGTACTTC. Protein product: CASSFHGDIEQYF.

The chain uses TRBV29-1 and TRBJ2-7; 9 positions agree with TRBD1. Looked up from germline, CDR1 is SQVTM and CDR2 is ANQGSEA. After removal of 4 bases from V and 3 bases from J, the junction contained 7 bases not matched to a gene. This CDR3 has 14 amino acids. The CDR3 DNA follows: TGCAGCGTTGGGTCAGAGGACAGGGGCTACGAGCAGTACTTC. It translates to CSVGSEDRGYEQYF.

This clonotype was seen a few times. J is TRBJ1-2 and V is TRBV7-2, with D possibly TRBD1 on 5 matching bases. V was clipped by 6 bases and J by 0 bases, with 14 bases between them. Looked up from germline, CDR1 is SGHTA and CDR2 is FQGNSA. The CDR3 loop spans 15 amino acids. The CDR3: CASSDVGGTNYGYTF. CDR3 DNA sequence: TGTGCCAGCAGTGATGTTGGGGGGACTAACTATGGCTACACCTTC.

This rearrangement joins TRBV7-3 to TRBJ2-2; D ambiguous. The V gene's germline CDR1 is SGHTA and CDR2 FQGTGA. V lost 4 bases and J 1 base, leaving 13 bases between the germline ends. The CDR3 sequence is 16 residues long. CDR3 DNA: TGTGCCAGCAGCTCCTTGGTAAAGGGGAACACCGGGGAGCTGTTTTTT. Amino acids: CASSSLVKGNTGELFF. The full variable domain, in which reference TRBV7-3 and TRBJ2-2 provide the parts outside the CDR3, is GAGVSQTPSNKVTEKGKYVELRCDPISGHTALYWYRQSLGQGPEFLIYFQGTGAADDSGLPNDRFFAVRPEGSVSTLKIQRTERGDSAVYLCASSSLVKGNTGELFFGEGSRLTVL.

In this sample, this clonotype turned up a few times. The rearrangement joins TRBV7-6 to TRBJ2-3; D ambiguous. Germline V CDR1 and CDR2: SGHVS, FNYEAQ. V was shortened by 4 bases and J by 0 bases, with 11 bases between the two germline ends. CDR3 length equals 15 residues. The CDR3 reads CASSSPGPSTDTQYF. The DNA of the CDR3 is TGTGCCAGCAGCTCGCCCGGGCCTAGCACAGATACGCAGTATTTT.

This clonotype was counted between two and nine times. The chain uses TRBV20-1 and TRBJ1-4; the D is unclear. Trimming removed 3 bases from V and 8 bases from J, with 13 bases in between. The CDR3 has 13 amino acids. The germline gives CDR1 DFQATT, CDR2 SNEGSKA (reference sequence). CDR3 coding DNA: TGCAGTGCTAGTTCAGGTTTTCAGGAAAAACTGTTTTTT. Protein sequence: CSASSGFQEKLFF.

There are a few counts of this clonotype. The chain uses TRBV7-6 and TRBJ2-6, with D possibly being TRBD1 (5 bases). This CDR3 is built from 20 residues. Germline-derived CDR1 and CDR2 are SGHVS and FNYEAQ. The V and J ends lost 0 bases and 0 bases respectively, with 18 bases between them. The chain's CDR3 is CASSLAAPRVMGSGANVLTF. The DNA of the CDR3 is TGTGCCAGCAGCTTAGCTGCCCCCAGGGTAATGGGCTCTGGGGCCAACGTCCTGACTTTC. Based on the CDR3 plus reference TRBV7-6 and TRBJ2-6, the full variable domain is GAGVSQSPRYKVTKRGQDVALRCDPISGHVSLYWYRQALGQGPEFLTYFNYEAQQDKSGLPNDRFSAERPEGSISTLTIQRTEQRDSAMYRCASSLAAPRVMGSGANVLTFGAGSRLTVL.

This chain uses TRBV5-1 with TRBJ1-2, with D tentatively TRBD1 (6 bases). Trimming pared 4 bases from V and 5 bases from J, leaving 15 bases between. Germline CDR1 reads SGHRS; CDR2 reads YFSETQ. This CDR3 is 14 amino acids long. This CDR3 reads CASSVTGGFYGYTF. CDR3 nucleotides: TGCGCCAGCAGCGTGACAGGCGGATTTTATGGCTACACCTTC.

The chain links TRBV12-3 or TRBV12-4 to TRBJ2-5, with D unclear. This CDR3 comprises 14 residues. V was cut by 10 bases and J by 2 bases, with 17 bases left in between. Here the CDR3 DNA reads TGTGCCACCTCAACCCGACCTCAACAAGAGACCCAGTACTTC. Translated, it gives CATSTRPQQETQYF.

This clonotype was counted a few times. The J gene is TRBJ1-2, the V gene TRBV7-2; no clear D gene. V lost 1 base, J lost 8 bases, and 14 bases lay in between. In germline, CDR1 is SGHTA, CDR2 FQGNSA. The CDR3 is 14 amino acids. The CDR3 nucleotides are TGTGCCAGCAGCTTAGGTCACCGCCAAAAGGGCTACACCTTC. Protein product: CASSLGHRQKGYTF.

Only a few counts were recorded for this clonotype. This chain uses TRBV24-1 with TRBJ2-1, with a tentative D call TRBD1 (6 bases). The CDR3 is 15 residues long. V gave up 4 bases and J gave up 8 bases, with 17 bases separating them. The germline V gene encodes CDR1 KGHDR and CDR2 SFDVKD. This chain's CDR3 is CATSEKYRVSHEQFF. Written as DNA, the CDR3 is TGTGCCACCAGTGAGAAATACAGGGTATCCCATGAGCAGTTCTTC.

This clonotype was detected many times. This chain joins TRBV6-5 and TRBJ2-2; D unclear. The germline V gene encodes CDR1 MNHEY and CDR2 SVGAGI. The CDR3 has 13 residues. Trimming stripped 7 bases from V and 1 base from J, with 7 bases between. The CDR3 DNA reads TGTGCCAGCAAACACCAGAACACCGGGGAGCTGTTTTTT. Its translation is CASKHQNTGELFF.

This clonotype has ten or more counts. The chain combines TRBV5-1 with TRBJ2-1; the match to TRBD2 covers 7 bases. There are 15 residues in the CDR3. Trimming removed 7 bases from V and 5 bases from J; junction bases left unmatched: 12. Germline V gene lookup returns CDR1 SGHRS and CDR2 YFSETQ. CDR3 sequence: CASVVVPGGNNEQFF. CDR3 in DNA: TGCGCCAGCGTGGTGGTTCCGGGGGGTAACAATGAGCAGTTCTTC.